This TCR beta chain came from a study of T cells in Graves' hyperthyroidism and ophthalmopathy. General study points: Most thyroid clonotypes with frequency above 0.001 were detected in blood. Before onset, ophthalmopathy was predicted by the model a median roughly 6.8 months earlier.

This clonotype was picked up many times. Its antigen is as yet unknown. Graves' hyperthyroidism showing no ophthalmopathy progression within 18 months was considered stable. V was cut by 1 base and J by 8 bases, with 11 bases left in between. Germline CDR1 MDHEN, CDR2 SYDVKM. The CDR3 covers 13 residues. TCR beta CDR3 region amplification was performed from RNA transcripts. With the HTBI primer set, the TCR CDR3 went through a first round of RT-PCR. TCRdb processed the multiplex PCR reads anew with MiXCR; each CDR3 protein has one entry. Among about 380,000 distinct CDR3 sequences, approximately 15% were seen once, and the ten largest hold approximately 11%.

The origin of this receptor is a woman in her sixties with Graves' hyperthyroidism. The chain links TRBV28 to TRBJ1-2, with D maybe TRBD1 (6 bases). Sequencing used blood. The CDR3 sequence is CASSLYRVGGYTF. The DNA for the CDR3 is TGTGCCAGCAGTTTATACAGGGTTGGGGGCTACACCTTC.